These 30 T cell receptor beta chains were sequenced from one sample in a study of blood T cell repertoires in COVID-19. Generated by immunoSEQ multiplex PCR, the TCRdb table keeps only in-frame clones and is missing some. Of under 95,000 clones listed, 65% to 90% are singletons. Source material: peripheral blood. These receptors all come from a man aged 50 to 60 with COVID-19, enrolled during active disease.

The CDR3: CASSYSPPLYEQYF. In DNA, the CDR3 is TGTGCCAGCAGTTACTCACCCCCCCTATACGAGCAGTACTTC. The V and J genes are TRBV6-6 and TRBJ2-7, with D uncertain. Per germline, CDR1 MNHNY and CDR2 SVGAGI (reference sequence). This CDR3 is built from 14 residues. Trimming shortened V by 0 bases and J by 4 bases, and 10 bases separated the two germline ends.

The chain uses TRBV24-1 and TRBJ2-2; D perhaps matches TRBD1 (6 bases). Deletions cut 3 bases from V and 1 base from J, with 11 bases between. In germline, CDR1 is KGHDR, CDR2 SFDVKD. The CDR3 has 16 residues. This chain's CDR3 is CATSDIHRENTGELFF. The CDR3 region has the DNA TGTGCCACCAGTGATATCCACAGGGAGAACACCGGGGAGCTGTTTTTT.

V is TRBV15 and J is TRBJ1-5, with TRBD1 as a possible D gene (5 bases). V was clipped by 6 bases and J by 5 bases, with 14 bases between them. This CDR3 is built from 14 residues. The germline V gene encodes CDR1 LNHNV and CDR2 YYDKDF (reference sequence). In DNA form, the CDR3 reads TGTGCCACCAGAGGGGCGGGGCGGGATCAGCCCCAGCATTTT. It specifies CATRGAGRDQPQHF.

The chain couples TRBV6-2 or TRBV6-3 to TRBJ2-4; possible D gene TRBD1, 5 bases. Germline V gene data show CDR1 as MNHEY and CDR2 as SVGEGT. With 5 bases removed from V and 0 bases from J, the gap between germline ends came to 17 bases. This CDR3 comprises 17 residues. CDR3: CASSSQTEYLAKNIQYF. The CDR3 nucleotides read TGTGCCAGCAGTAGCCAGACAGAATACCTAGCCAAAAACATTCAGTACTTC.

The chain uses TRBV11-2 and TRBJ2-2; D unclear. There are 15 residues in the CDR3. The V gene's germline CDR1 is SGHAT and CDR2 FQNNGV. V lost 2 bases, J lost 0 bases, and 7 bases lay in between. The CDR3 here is CASSLLQANTGELFF. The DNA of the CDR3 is TGTGCCAGCAGCTTACTTCAGGCGAACACCGGGGAGCTGTTTTTT.

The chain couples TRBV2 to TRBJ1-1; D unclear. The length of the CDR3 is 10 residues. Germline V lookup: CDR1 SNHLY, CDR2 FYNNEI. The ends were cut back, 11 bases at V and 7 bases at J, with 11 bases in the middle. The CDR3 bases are TGTGCCGGAGCAATGGGTGAAGCTTTCTTT. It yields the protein CAGAMGEAFF.

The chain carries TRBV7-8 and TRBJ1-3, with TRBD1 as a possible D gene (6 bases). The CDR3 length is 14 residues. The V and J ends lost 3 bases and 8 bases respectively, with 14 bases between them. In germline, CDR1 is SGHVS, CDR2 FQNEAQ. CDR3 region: CASSFAQGGDTIYF. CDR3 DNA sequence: TGTGCCAGCAGCTTCGCACAGGGTGGGGACACCATATATTTT.

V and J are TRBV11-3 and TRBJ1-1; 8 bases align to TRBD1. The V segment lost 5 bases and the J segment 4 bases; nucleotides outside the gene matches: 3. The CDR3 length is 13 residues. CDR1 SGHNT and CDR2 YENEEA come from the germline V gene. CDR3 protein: CASSAQGGTEAFF. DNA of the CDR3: TGTGCCAGCAGCGCACAGGGGGGCACTGAAGCTTTCTTT.

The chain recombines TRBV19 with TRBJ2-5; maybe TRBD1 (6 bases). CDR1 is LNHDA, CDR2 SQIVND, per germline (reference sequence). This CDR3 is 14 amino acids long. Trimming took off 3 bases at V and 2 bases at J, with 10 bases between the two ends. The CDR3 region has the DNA TGTGCCAGTAGTATGCAGGGGCCACAAGAGACCCAGTACTTC. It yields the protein CASSMQGPQETQYF.

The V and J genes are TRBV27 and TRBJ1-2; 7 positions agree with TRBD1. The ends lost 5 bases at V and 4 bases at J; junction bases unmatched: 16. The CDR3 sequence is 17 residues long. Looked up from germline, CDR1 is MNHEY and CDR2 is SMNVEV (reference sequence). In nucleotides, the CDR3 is TGTGCCAGCAGTCCGCCCCGATCGACAGGGTCGAGCTATGGCTACACCTTC. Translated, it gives CASSPPRSTGSSYGYTF.

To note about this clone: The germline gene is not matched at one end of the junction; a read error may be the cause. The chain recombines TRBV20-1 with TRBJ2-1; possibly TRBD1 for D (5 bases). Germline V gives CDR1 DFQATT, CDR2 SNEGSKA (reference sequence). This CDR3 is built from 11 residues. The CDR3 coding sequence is TGCAGTGCACCCACGACAGAGCTCAAGCTCTTC. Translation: CSAPTTELKLF.

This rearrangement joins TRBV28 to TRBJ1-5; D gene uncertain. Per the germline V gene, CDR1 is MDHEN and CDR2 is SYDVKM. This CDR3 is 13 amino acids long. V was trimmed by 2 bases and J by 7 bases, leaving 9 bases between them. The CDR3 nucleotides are TGTGCCAGCAGTTTAGAAGTACAACAGCCCCAGCATTTT. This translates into CASSLEVQQPQHF.

This chain's CDR3 is CASSPDRTSGNTIYF. CDR3 in DNA: TGTGCCAGCAGCCCGGACAGGACTTCTGGAAACACCATATATTTT. V gene TRBV2 combines with J gene TRBJ1-3; 7 nucleotides line up with TRBD1. The CDR3 consists of 15 residues. The trim removed 6 bases at V and 1 base at J, leaving 6 bases unmatched. Germline CDR1 SNHLY, CDR2 FYNNEI.

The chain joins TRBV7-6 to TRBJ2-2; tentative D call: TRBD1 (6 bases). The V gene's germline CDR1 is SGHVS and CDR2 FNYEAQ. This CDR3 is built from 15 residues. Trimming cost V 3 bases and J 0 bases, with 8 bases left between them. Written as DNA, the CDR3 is TGTGCCAGCAGCTTCCCAGGGGCGAACACCGGGGAGCTGTTTTTT. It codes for CASSFPGANTGELFF.

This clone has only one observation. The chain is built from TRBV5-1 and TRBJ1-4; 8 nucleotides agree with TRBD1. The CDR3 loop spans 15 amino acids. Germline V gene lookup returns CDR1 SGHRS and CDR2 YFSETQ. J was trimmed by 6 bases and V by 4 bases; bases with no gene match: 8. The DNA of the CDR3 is TGCGCCAGCAGCGATGTGAGGACAGGGCATGAAAAACTGTTTTTT. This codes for CASSDVRTGHEKLFF.

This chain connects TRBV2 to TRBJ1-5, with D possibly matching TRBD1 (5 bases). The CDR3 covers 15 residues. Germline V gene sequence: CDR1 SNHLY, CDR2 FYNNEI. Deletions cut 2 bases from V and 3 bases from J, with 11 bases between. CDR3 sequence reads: CASSESVGVNQPQHF. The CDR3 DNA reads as TGTGCCAGCAGTGAAAGTGTAGGGGTCAATCAGCCCCAGCATTTT.

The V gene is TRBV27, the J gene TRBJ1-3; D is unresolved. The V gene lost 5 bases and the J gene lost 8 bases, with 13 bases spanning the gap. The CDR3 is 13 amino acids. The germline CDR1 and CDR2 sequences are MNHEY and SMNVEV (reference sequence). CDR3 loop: CASSPGLWDTIYF. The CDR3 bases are TGTGCCAGCAGTCCCGGACTTTGGGACACCATATATTTT.

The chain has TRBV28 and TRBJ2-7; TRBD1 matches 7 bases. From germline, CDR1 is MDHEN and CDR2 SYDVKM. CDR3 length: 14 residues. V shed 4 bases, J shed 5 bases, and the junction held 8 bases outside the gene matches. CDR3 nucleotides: TGTGCCAGCAGTTGGATACAGGGGTCCCACGAGCAGTACTTC. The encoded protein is CASSWIQGSHEQYF.

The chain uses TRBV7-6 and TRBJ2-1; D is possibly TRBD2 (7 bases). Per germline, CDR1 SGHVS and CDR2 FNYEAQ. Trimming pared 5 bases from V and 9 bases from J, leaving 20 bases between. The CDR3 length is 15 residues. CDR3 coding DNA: TGTGCCAGCAGCCCGGGGGCTAGCGGCCCCCTTGAGCAGTTCTTC. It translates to CASSPGASGPLEQFF.

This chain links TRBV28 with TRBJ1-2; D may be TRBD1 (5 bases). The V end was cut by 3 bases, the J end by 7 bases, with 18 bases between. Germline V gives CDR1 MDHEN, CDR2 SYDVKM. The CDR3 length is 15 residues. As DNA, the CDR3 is TGTGCCAGCAGTTTGAGTCTCGGCCAGGGCTTTGGCTACACCTTC. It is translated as CASSLSLGQGFGYTF.

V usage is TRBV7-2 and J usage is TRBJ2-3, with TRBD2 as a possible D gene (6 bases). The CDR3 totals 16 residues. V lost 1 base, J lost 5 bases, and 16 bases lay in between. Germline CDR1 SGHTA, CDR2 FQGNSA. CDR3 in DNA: TGTGCCAGCAGCTTAGGGGCAGGGAGGAGGGGAGATACGCAGTATTTT. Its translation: CASSLGAGRRGDTQYF.

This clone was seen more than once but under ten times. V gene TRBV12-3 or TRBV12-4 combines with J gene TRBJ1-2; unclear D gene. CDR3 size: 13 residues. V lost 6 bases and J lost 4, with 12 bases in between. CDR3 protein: CASSYDIGYGYTF. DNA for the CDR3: TGTGCCAGCAGCTACGACATCGGCTATGGCTACACCTTC.

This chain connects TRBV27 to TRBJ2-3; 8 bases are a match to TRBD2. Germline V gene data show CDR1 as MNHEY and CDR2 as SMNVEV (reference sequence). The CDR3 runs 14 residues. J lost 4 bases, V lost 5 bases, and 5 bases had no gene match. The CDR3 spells CASSLGREADTQYF. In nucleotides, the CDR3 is TGTGCCAGCAGTCTAGGGCGGGAGGCAGATACGCAGTATTTT.

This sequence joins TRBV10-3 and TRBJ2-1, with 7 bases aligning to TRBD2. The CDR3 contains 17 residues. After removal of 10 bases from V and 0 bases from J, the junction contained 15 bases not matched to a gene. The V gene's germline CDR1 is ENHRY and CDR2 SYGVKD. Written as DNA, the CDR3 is TGTGCCACCTGCGGGGTAGCGGGCGTGAGCTCCTACAATGAGCAGTTCTTC. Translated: CATCGVAGVSSYNEQFF.

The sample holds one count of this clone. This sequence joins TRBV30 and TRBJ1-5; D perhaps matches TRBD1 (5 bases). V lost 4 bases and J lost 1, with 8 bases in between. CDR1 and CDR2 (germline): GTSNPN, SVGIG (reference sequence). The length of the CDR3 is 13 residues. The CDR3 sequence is CAWTKGSNQPQHF. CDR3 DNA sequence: TGTGCCTGGACGAAGGGGAGCAATCAGCCCCAGCATTTT.

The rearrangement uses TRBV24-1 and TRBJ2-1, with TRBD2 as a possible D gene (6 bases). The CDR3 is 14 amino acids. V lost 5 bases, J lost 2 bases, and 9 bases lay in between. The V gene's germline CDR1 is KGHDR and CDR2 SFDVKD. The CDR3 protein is CATSGLEAYNEQFF. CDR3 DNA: TGTGCCACCAGTGGACTAGAGGCCTACAATGAGCAGTTCTTC.

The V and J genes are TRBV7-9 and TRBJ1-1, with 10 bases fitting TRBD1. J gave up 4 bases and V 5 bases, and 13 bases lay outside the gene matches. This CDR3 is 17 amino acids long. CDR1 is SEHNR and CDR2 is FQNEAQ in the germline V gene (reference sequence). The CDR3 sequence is CASSPVTGGVLGTEAFF. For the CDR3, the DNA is TGTGCCAGCAGCCCAGTGACAGGGGGCGTTCTGGGCACTGAAGCTTTCTTT.

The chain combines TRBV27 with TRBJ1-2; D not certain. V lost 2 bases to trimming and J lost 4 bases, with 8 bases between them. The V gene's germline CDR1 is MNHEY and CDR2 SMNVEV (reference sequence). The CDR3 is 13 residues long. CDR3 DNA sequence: TGTGCCAGCAGTTTAGGCCCAGGCTATGGCTACACCTTC. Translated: CASSLGPGYGYTF.

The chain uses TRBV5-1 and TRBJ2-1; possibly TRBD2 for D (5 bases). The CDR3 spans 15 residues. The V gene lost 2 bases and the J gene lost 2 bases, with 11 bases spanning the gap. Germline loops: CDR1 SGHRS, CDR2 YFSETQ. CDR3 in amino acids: CASSFQDSTYNEQFF. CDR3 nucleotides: TGCGCCAGCAGCTTCCAGGACTCCACCTACAATGAGCAGTTCTTC.

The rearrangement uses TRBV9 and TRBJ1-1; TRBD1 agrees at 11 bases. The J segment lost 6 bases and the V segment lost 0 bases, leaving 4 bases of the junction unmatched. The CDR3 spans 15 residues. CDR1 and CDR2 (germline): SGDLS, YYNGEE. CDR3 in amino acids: CASSVVGQGAAEAFF. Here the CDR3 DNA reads TGTGCCAGCAGCGTAGTAGGACAGGGGGCTGCTGAAGCTTTCTTT.